The entry below describes one TCR beta chain. Its target is unknown. The sample belongs to a study of lymphopenia after photon versus proton radiotherapy. Study observations and caveats: Under photons, naive T cells and diversity fell while effector/memory populations rose. Post-nadir TCR diversity decline inversely tracked overall survival among those who died.

Profiling relied on immunoSEQ multiplex PCR, and the TCRdb table lists in-frame clones only, not all of them. The table records 70,000 or so clones, around 90% of them present only once. The CDR3 is 15 residues long. Germline-derived CDR1 and CDR2 are GTSNPN and SVGIG (reference sequence). Trimming shortened V by 4 bases and J by 1 base, and 17 bases separated the two germline ends. The chain uses TRBV30 and TRBJ2-7; D tentatively fits TRBD1 or TRBD2 (6 bases each). The sequence was collected from a woman aged 40 to 49 with cholangiocarcinoma. Material: peripheral blood, obtained from a patient treated with photon-based radiotherapy. CDR3 bases: TGTGCCTGGACCGACGGGGGCGGGTCTTCCTACGAGCAGTACTTC. Amino acid sequence: CAWTDGGGSSYEQYF.